The text below deals with one TCR beta chain. Which antigen it targets is not known. Base qualities are not at hand, and no much larger clone is one base apart. The record originates from a study of CD8 T cells in Susac syndrome (dated by TCRdb to between 2017 and 2020). Some background on the complete study: The study used repertoire sequencing to test whether antigen drove CD8+ T cell activation and differentiation in Susac syndrome. Clonality of the CD8+ T cell repertoire was compared between over 10 healthy donors, about 14 Susac syndrome patients and 15 multiple sclerosis patients. What the authors observed across the whole study: The TCR sequencing and HLA analysis was acknowledged to have included a relatively small number of individuals.

RNA was extracted using the RNeasy kit, and roughly 0.45 to 1 microgram was reverse transcribed with random hexamers. TCR beta CDR3 regions were amplified with the immunoSEQ multiplex PCR assay covering 54 Vbeta and 13 Jbeta segments. PCR amplification bias was corrected by using a synthetic template baseline for primer optimization and computational correction. For the original study's pipeline: Reads were assigned to V, D and J genes according to IMGT and analyzed in immunoSEQ Analyzer, with only productive sequences retained. Clonality was calculated as one minus the Shannon entropy normalized by log2 of the number of productive unique sequences. For each patient and control, public and private clones were evaluated among the 100 most prevalent clones. Susac-specific clones were defined as absent from healthy and MS cohorts, some 1,000 published viral clones and other ImmuneACCESS disease sequences. The public reads were reprocessed in TCRdb via fastp at Q25 and MiXCR, keeping in-frame beta chains. Rows are unified per CDR3 protein, each entry keeping the most common DNA and genes. TCRdb's processing, not the authors', yielded these V and J calls. A total of around 50,000 distinct CDR3 sequences appear in this sample, almost 95% of them only once. Together, the top ten hold approximately 0.41% of the sample.

V and J lose 9 bases and 4 bases, and a span of 10 bases separates them. There are 11 amino acids in the CDR3, from cysteine to phenylalanine inclusive. Only the CDR3 region is kept as DNA, spanning 33 bases read in frame from base 1. The germline V gene (reference sequence) provides CDR1 SEHNR and CDR2 FQNEAQ. Peripheral blood CD8+ and CD4+ T cells from healthy donors, Susac syndrome patients and multiple sclerosis patients were profiled by high-throughput TCR beta sequencing. The healthy donors served as controls matched for age and sex. Bulk CD8+ and CD4+ T cells were purified by magnetic negative isolation, while CD8+ TEMRA cells were enriched using FACS. Blood was collected in EDTA tubes and processed within 24 hours, with PBMCs isolated through density gradient centrifugation. PBMCs intended for TCR sequencing were cryopreserved in liquid nitrogen and were subsequently thawed in a 37 degrees C water bath. The sorted or isolated CD4+, CD8+ and CD8+ TEMRA cells reached a purity of at least 90%.

The sequenced sample was CD8+ T cells from PBMCs. The sequence was obtained from a human donor in good health. The sequence links TRBV7-9 to TRBJ2-7; tentative D gene TRBD2, with 6 bases matching. The CDR3 reads CASEGGYEQYF. The DNA sequence is as follows: TGTGCCAGTGAGGGAGGATACGAGCAGTACTTC.